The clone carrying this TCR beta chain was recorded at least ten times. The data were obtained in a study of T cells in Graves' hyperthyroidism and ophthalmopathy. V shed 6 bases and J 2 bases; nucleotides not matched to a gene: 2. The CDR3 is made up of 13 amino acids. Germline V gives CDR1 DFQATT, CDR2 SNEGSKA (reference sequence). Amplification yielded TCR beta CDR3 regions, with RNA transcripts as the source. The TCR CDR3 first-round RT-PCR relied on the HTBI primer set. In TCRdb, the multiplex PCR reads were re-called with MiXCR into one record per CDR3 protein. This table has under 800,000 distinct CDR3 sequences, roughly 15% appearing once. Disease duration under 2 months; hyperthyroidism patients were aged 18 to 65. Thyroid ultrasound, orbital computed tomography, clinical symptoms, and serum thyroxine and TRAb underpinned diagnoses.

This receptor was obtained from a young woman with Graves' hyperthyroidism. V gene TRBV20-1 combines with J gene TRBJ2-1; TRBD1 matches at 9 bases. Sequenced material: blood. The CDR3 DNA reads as TGCAGTGCGGGGACAGGGCCCTACAATGAGCAGTTCTTC. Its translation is CSAGTGPYNEQFF.